These T cell receptor beta chains were read from a single sample in a study of beta chain features in type 1 diabetes. TCRdb keeps only in-frame clones here, not all; method: immunoSEQ multiplex PCR. This sample has 150,000 to 180,000 clones, with approximately 12% found just once. The sequenced sample consisted of central memory CD4+ T cells from blood. The receptor set was obtained from a man aged 18 to 29 in good health. Both conserved end residues are part of each CDR3. Fields, in order: J gene, D gene, V gene, clone size, CDR3 DNA, CDR3 protein. A D gene is named only where the DNA matches it firmly. Size is omitted from some rows. Given values are once, few, many or a class for expanded clones.

TRBJ2-6,-,TRBV28,-,TGTGCCAGCAGACGCTGGGAGGCCCCCACACAGGCTGGGGCCAACGTCCTGACTTTC,CASRRWEAPTQAGANVLTF
TRBJ1-1,TRBD1,TRBV29-1,few,TGCAGCGGGACAGGGGGTAACACTGAAGCTTTCTTT,CSGTGGNTEAFF
TRBJ1-5,-,TRBV5-6,few,TGTGCCAGCAGCTTGAAAAATCAGCCCCAGCATTTT,CASSLKNQPQHF
TRBJ2-1,-,TRBV7-2,few,TGTGCCAGCAGCTTTCAGAGCGCCTCCATCAATGAGCAGTTCTTC,CASSFQSASINEQFF
TRBJ1-5,-,TRBV6-5,-,TGTGCCAGCAGTTACGCGGGCCTTAATCAGCCCCAGCATTTT,CASSYAGLNQPQHF
TRBJ2-7,-,TRBV6-1,-,TGTGCCAGCAGTGAAGCTCAGACAGGGGAGGGCTACGAGCAGTACTTC,CASSEAQTGEGYEQYF
TRBJ2-1,TRBD2,TRBV7-2,-,TGTGCCAGCAGGCGGACTAGCGGAAACGACAATGAGCAGTTCTTC,CASRRTSGNDNEQFF
TRBJ2-7,-,TRBV21-1,-,TGTGCCAGCAGCAAGAAACCAAGCTCCTCCTACGAGCAGTACTTC,CASSKKPSSSYEQYF
TRBJ2-4,-,TRBV28,-,TGTGCCAGCAGCCCCCCGGGGACATTGGGAAACATTCAGTACTTC,CASSPPGTLGNIQYF
TRBJ2-7,TRBD1,TRBV7-2,many,TGTGCCAGCAGCTTGGGGGACAGGGATTACGAGCAGTACTTC,CASSLGDRDYEQYF
TRBJ1-6,TRBD1,TRBV18,few,TGTGCCAGCTCTCCGGGACAGGATTCACCCCTCCACTTT,CASSPGQDSPLHF
TRBJ1-6,-,TRBV28,many,TGTGCCAGCAGCACCGGGGGGGCCAATTCACCCCTCCACTTT,CASSTGGANSPLHF
TRBJ1-4,TRBD1,TRBV29-1,few,TGCAGCGTTGGACGAGTACCCGACAGGGTAATTGAAAAACTGTTTTTT,CSVGRVPDRVIEKLFF
TRBJ1-2,TRBD1,TRBV5-1,-,TGCGCCAGCAGCTTGGAGGGACAGGGGGCCCCTATGGATGGCTACACCTTC,CASSLEGQGAPMDGYTF
TRBJ1-2,TRBD1,TRBV18,few,TGTGCCAGCTCACGCGACAGGGACTTAGGGTATGGCTACACCTTC,CASSRDRDLGYGYTF
TRBJ2-7,TRBD2,TRBV5-1,-,TGCGCCAGCAGCTTGCGTCTAGCGGGAGCCTACGAGCAGTACTTC,CASSLRLAGAYEQYF
TRBJ2-3,-,TRBV5-1,few,TGCGCCAGCAGCTTGGACAGGGTGATCGATACGCAGTATTTT,CASSLDRVIDTQYF
TRBJ2-3,-,TRBV14,-,TGTGCCAGCAGCCTAGGAAAGGGAGTTACGCAGTATTTT,CASSLGKGVTQYF
TRBJ2-7,-,TRBV2,few,TGTGCCAGCAGTTCCCTCCAACCCTACGAGCAGTACTTC,CASSSLQPYEQYF
TRBJ1-2,-,TRBV5-1,-,TGCGCCAGCAGCTCCTCAGCGACGAACTATGGCTACACCTTC,CASSSSATNYGYTF
TRBJ2-1,-,TRBV29-1,-,TGCAGCGCGAGAGTTGGTAGAGAGCAGTTCTTC,CSARVGREQFF
TRBJ1-4,-,TRBV15,few,TGTGCCACCAGCAGAGAACCTGCAACTAATGAAAAACTGTTTTTT,CATSREPATNEKLFF
TRBJ1-1,-,TRBV5-6,many,TGTGCCAGCAGCTTAGTGACAGTGGCTCAAGCGGGGCGAGGAACGGCTTTCTTT,CASSLVTVAQAGRGTAFF
TRBJ2-5,-,TRBV14,-,TGTGCCAGCAGCCAATTTTTTGCTTTGCAAGAGACCCAGTACTTC,CASSQFFALQETQYF
TRBJ1-2,-,TRBV7-9,few,TGTGCCAGCAGCTTGGTCAGTAACTATGGCTACACCTTC,CASSLVSNYGYTF
TRBJ1-2,-,TRBV4-3,-,TGCGCCAGCAGCCAAGAAGGGGGTCAAACCTACACCTTC,CASSQEGGQTYTF
TRBJ2-6,-,TRBV15,few,TGTGCCACCAGCAGAGTTAGGACTGGGGCCAACGTCCTGACTTTC,CATSRVRTGANVLTF
TRBJ1-4,-,TRBV7-7,few,TGTGCTAGCAGCTCCGGGTCCGGGGAAAAACTGTTTTTT,CASSSGSGEKLFF
TRBJ2-1,-,TRBV7-9,-,TGTGCCAGCAGATCGGGGGGCCCCTCCGCTGAGCAGTTCTTC,CASRSGGPSAEQFF
TRBJ1-4,-,TRBV30,few,TGTGCCTGGAACATGGGTGAAAAACTGTTTTTT,CAWNMGEKLFF
TRBJ1-1,TRBD1,TRBV9,-,TGTGCCAGCAGCCTTAACTGGGACAGGAGTACGGAAGCTTTCTTT,CASSLNWDRSTEAFF
TRBJ2-1,TRBD2,TRBV5-4,few,TGTGCCAGCACATCCGGGACTAGCGGTTCCTACAATGAGCAGTTCTTC,CASTSGTSGSYNEQFF
TRBJ2-5,TRBD2,TRBV9,-,TGTGCCAGCAGCCCTTCCGGGACTAGGAAAGAGACCCAGTACTTC,CASSPSGTRKETQYF
TRBJ1-1,TRBD1,TRBV28,many,TGTGCCAGCAGTTTGACAGACAGGGGGCTGGGTGAAGCTTTCTTT,CASSLTDRGLGEAFF
TRBJ2-5,-,TRBV29-1,-,TGCAGCGTTGAAAAAGCCCCCAACGAGGAGACCCAGTACTTC,CSVEKAPNEETQYF